The present entry profiles one TCR beta chain with its context. Original processing methods: Quantification of nucleated cells was approximated via reference gene primer amplification. Produced via immunoSEQ multiplex PCR; TCRdb's table is partial and in-frame only. Clone size and V and J calls were adopted from that table, with D and trimming inferred from the DNA. The top ten hold approximately 11% of the sample, which has 150,000 to 200,000 clones, roughly 79% seen once. Seattle participants joined during active infection and were tracked over time. This sample was included in a study of blood T cell repertoires in COVID-19. Study as a whole: The United States, Italy and Spain supplied acute and convalescent COVID-19 samples. The analysed material was cDNA or gDNA that came from T cells, B-cell-depleted T cells, or PBMCs.

Trimming left V 5 bases short and J 8 bases short, with 16 bases between. Germline V lookup: CDR1 SGHAT, CDR2 FQNNGV. CDR3 length equals 14 residues. Sequencing was performed on peripheral blood. This clonotype originated in a woman aged 40 to 50 with COVID-19, enrolled during active disease. The chain is built from TRBV11-2 and TRBJ2-1; a weak D match, TRBD2 (5 bases). Written as DNA, the CDR3 is TGTGCCAGCAGCCTTACTAGTCCCCCTGATGAGCAGTTCTTC. It translates to CASSLTSPPDEQFF.